The rows below give T cell receptor beta chains drawn from one sample of a study of T cells after yellow fever vaccination. Each CDR3 protein gets one entry after TCRdb re-called the 5' RACE reads with MiXCR. The sample records 310,000 or so distinct CDR3 sequences, approximately 3.8% being singletons. The starting material was PBMCs, obtained on the day of the yellow fever booster vaccination. The receptors here all came from a man aged 18 to 30 who received the YFV17D yellow fever vaccine. CDR3s include the opening cysteine and the closing phenylalanine or tryptophan. The D gene is left open where the match is weak. The listing skips clone size in some rows; elsewhere it reads once, few, many or a size class.

many,TRBV5-8,TRBJ1-2,NA,TGTGCCAGCAGCTTGAAACGGGACGGCTACAGGGTCGGCTATGGCTACACCTTC,CASSLKRDGYRVGYGYTF
few,TRBV12-3/TRBV12-4,TRBJ1-1,TRBD1,TGTGCCAGCAGTCACCCCCGGACAGGGTCCACTGAAGCTTTCTTT,CASSHPRTGSTEAFF
many,TRBV12-3/TRBV12-4,TRBJ1-1,NA,TGTGCCAGCAGTCCAGGACCGTCGGGCACTGAAGCTTTCTTT,CASSPGPSGTEAFF
NA,TRBV24-1,TRBJ2-1,NA,TGTGCCACCAGTGCCCAGGAGGACAATGAGCAGTTCTTC,CATSAQEDNEQFF
few,TRBV3-1,TRBJ2-1,TRBD2,TGTGCCAGCAGGGCAGCTGGCGGGGGGGCAGGTAATGAGCAGTTCTTC,CASRAAGGGAGNEQFF
many,TRBV4-3,TRBJ2-2,NA,TGCGCCAGCAGCCAAGAAGGGCTAGCCGGGGAGCTGTTTTTT,CASSQEGLAGELFF
many,TRBV4-2,TRBJ1-5,NA,TGTGCCAGCAGCCAAGATCGGGGGCGCGTTATCAATCAGCCCCAGCATTTT,CASSQDRGRVINQPQHF
few,TRBV20-1,TRBJ1-1,TRBD1,TGCAGTCCGGGACAGTTGAACACTGAAGCTTTCTTT,CSPGQLNTEAFF
many,TRBV5-5,TRBJ1-5,NA,TGTGCCAGCAGCTCCATGGCTGGTATCGGTCTACAGCATTTT,CASSSMAGIGLQHF
many,TRBV18,TRBJ2-6,TRBD1,TGTGCCAGCTCACCCCCCGGGACAGCTGCTGGGGCCAACGTCCTGACTTTC,CASSPPGTAAGANVLTF
many,TRBV15,TRBJ1-5,NA,TGTGCCACCAGCACCTTAGATGGGATAAATCAGCCCCAGCATTTT,CATSTLDGINQPQHF
few,TRBV12-3/TRBV12-4,TRBJ1-5,NA,TGTGCCAGCAGTTTAAATGGGAGGCTTTCCAATCAGCCCCAGCATTTT,CASSLNGRLSNQPQHF
many,TRBV11-2,TRBJ1-5,NA,TGTGCCAGCAGCTCCGACGGGTTTCAGCCCCAGCATTTT,CASSSDGFQPQHF
few,TRBV10-1,TRBJ2-1,NA,TGCGCCAGCAGACAAACCCAGGGAAGCGATGAGCAGTTCTTC,CASRQTQGSDEQFF
few,TRBV20-1,TRBJ1-3,NA,TGCAGTGCTAGAGATCCAACAGCTGGAAACACCATATATTTT,CSARDPTAGNTIYF
NA,TRBV4-1,TRBJ2-1,NA,TGCGCCAGCAGCCAAGTAGGTTGGGATGAGCAGTTCTTC,CASSQVGWDEQFF
few,TRBV7-2,TRBJ2-1,TRBD1,TGTGCCAGCAGCACCCTCCGACAGGGAGCCTATACGAGGAGCTCCTACAATGAGCAGTTCTTC,CASSTLRQGAYTRSSYNEQFF
few,TRBV7-2,TRBJ1-1,NA,TGTGCCAACGGTGGCGGGGTGTCAACTGAAGCTTTCTTT,CANGGGVSTEAFF
few,TRBV6-5,TRBJ2-1,TRBD1,TGTGCCAGCAGTTACCCCAGACAGGGGATCAATGAGCAGTTCTTC,CASSYPRQGINEQFF
few,TRBV18,TRBJ2-3,NA,TGTGCCAGCTCACCACCGAGAAGGGGGAGCACAGATACGCAGTATTTT,CASSPPRRGSTDTQYF
NA,TRBV5-1,TRBJ1-1,TRBD1,TGCGCCAGCAGCCACCGGGACAGTCTGAACACTGAAGCTTTCTTT,CASSHRDSLNTEAFF
NA,TRBV12-3/TRBV12-4,TRBJ2-2,NA,TGTGCCAGCAGCAACTTCTTTTCAGACACCGGGGAGCTGTTTTTT,CASSNFFSDTGELFF
many,TRBV7-8,TRBJ2-4,TRBD1,TGTGCCAGCAGCGAGGGACAGGGGGGTGACATTCAGTACTTC,CASSEGQGGDIQYF
NA,TRBV12-3/TRBV12-4,TRBJ2-3,NA,TGTGCCAGCAGTTTAGTGAGGACTAGCACAGATACGCAGTATTTT,CASSLVRTSTDTQYF
few,TRBV6-5,TRBJ1-1,NA,TGTGCCAGCAGCCCGGGGTTTCCCACTGAAGCTTTCTTT,CASSPGFPTEAFF
many,TRBV27,TRBJ2-7,TRBD1,TGTGCCAGCGGCGGACAGGGCCAAGCCTACGAGCAGTACTTC,CASGGQGQAYEQYF
few,TRBV11-2,TRBJ2-7,NA,TGTGCCAGCAGGGGGTTAAGGGGCCGCGGCTCCTACGAGCAGTACTTC,CASRGLRGRGSYEQYF
many,TRBV10-1,TRBJ2-1,NA,TGCGCCAGCAGTGATCGAGATAAACAGTTCTTC,CASSDRDKQFF
NA,TRBV7-9,TRBJ1-4,TRBD1,TGTGCCAGCAGCATTGGACAGGGGGGTGAAAAACTGTTTTTT,CASSIGQGGEKLFF
many,TRBV2,TRBJ1-1,TRBD1,TGTGCCAGCAGTGACCGGACAGGGCTGAACACTGAAGCTTTCTTT,CASSDRTGLNTEAFF
many,TRBV7-7,TRBJ2-1,NA,TGTGCTAGCAGCCGGGTACCCATGGGCGGGTTGGGTGAGCAGTTCTTC,CASSRVPMGGLGEQFF
few,TRBV14,TRBJ1-6,NA,TGTGCCAGCAGCCGTGGACTGGTCGAGTCCCTCCACTTT,CASSRGLVESLHF
many,TRBV5-6,TRBJ1-2,NA,TGTGCCAGCAGCTTGCCCGGGAAGTCAGGCTACACCTTC,CASSLPGKSGYTF
NA,TRBV5-1,TRBJ2-5,TRBD2,TGCGCCAGCACCGTCCCTAGCGGGGGGCTCGAGGAGACCCAGTACTTC,CASTVPSGGLEETQYF
many,TRBV28,TRBJ1-2,NA,TGTGCCAGCAGATATATGGGGACACTTTATGGCTACACCTTC,CASRYMGTLYGYTF
NA,TRBV20-1,TRBJ2-5,TRBD2,TGCAGTGCTATCGCGGCTAGCGGGCCCGAGACCCAGTACTTC,CSAIAASGPETQYF
many,TRBV24-1,TRBJ2-2,NA,TGTGCCACCAGTGATTTACAGGGTTCCGGGGAGCTGTTTTTT,CATSDLQGSGELFF
many,TRBV4-1,TRBJ2-2,NA,TGCGCCAGCAGCCGAGGTAGGACTACCGCGAACACCGGGGAGCTGTTTTTT,CASSRGRTTANTGELFF
NA,TRBV3-1,TRBJ1-6,TRBD1,TGTGCCAGCAGCCAAGACAGGGGGCGTTCACCCCTCCACTTT,CASSQDRGRSPLHF
NA,TRBV5-5,TRBJ1-4,NA,TGTGCCAGCAGCTTGGAGGACAGTGGTGAAAAACTGTTTTTT,CASSLEDSGEKLFF
many,TRBV23-1,TRBJ2-5,NA,TGCGCCAGCGGCCCTTCCTACTCCCAGTACTTC,CASGPSYSQYF
many,TRBV7-9,TRBJ2-3,TRBD2,TGTGCCAGCAGCTCGGGACTAGCGGGGACGTTACGCACAGATACGCAGTATTTT,CASSSGLAGTLRTDTQYF
many,TRBV5-6,TRBJ2-1,NA,TGTGCCAGCAGCTTGTTTAACGGGGGGCTCCGGCCCAATGAGCAGTTCTTC,CASSLFNGGLRPNEQFF
NA,TRBV7-9,TRBJ2-3,TRBD2,TGTGCCAGCAGCTCGGGACTAGCGGGCTCGATAGGGAGCACAGATACGCAGTATTTT,CASSSGLAGSIGSTDTQYF
NA,TRBV5-1,TRBJ1-1,NA,TGCGCCAGCAGCTTGGAGATGGACACTGAAGCTTTCTTT,CASSLEMDTEAFF
NA,TRBV6-6,TRBJ1-2,NA,TGTGCCAGCAGTCCGCAGAGCTTAGGCTACACCTTC,CASSPQSLGYTF
many,TRBV5-6,TRBJ2-2,TRBD1,TGTGCCAGCAGCTTGACAGGGGTGGACACCGGGGAGCTGTTTTTT,CASSLTGVDTGELFF
many,TRBV20-1,TRBJ2-1,NA,TGCAGTGCTAATGAGCAGTTCTTC,CSANEQFF
few,TRBV7-9,TRBJ2-1,TRBD2,TGTGCCAGCAGCTCTCGACTAGCGGGGGGGATCTACAATGAGCAGTTCTTC,CASSSRLAGGIYNEQFF
few,TRBV19,TRBJ2-3,NA,TGTGCCAGTAGTAAGGGATCTAGCACAGATACGCAGTATTTT,CASSKGSSTDTQYF
many,TRBV11-1,TRBJ2-1,NA,TGTGCCAGCAGCTTAGCGGCAGGACCCAATGAGCAGTTCTTC,CASSLAAGPNEQFF